This T cell receptor (beta chain) was obtained from a study of cytomegalovirus exposure and HLA in healthy donors. Germline CDR1 WNHNN, CDR2 SYGVQD (reference sequence). Trimming took off 1 base at V and 6 bases at J, with 16 bases between the two ends. The CDR3 is made up of 16 amino acids. PCR used 60 Vbeta primers and 13 Jbeta primers. In the authors' methods: Counted up in a later analysis, unique TCR beta chains came to approximately 83 million, with around 10 million shared. Some clones are missing from TCRdb's copy, which holds only in-frame ones; the method was immunoSEQ multiplex PCR. V, J and clone size are those of that table, while D and trimming were read from the DNA. The sample shows about 140,000 clones, over 70% of them seen only once.

V and J are TRBV10-1 and TRBJ2-1, with D possibly being TRBD2 (6 bases). What was sequenced was PBMCs. The source of this sequence is a man aged 25-40 years in good health and CMV-seronegative. CDR3 residues: CASSEYRSPGGNEQFF. CDR3 sequence (DNA): TGCGCCAGCAGTGAGTATAGGTCCCCCGGGGGCAATGAGCAGTTCTTC.